This T cell receptor (beta chain) was captured in a study of shared clonotypes between healthy human individuals. Findings of the study overall: A generally larger estimated richness was seen in naive subsets than in memory subsets. It was observed that roughly 4.8% of naive CD4 clonotypes were shared across several donors. Generation probabilities were higher for clonotypes shared across all four sorted-subset donors than for unshared ones.

Study donors comprised healthy, HIV-negative adults devoid of recent acute infection or vaccination. Comments on this clone: Its antigen is unidentified.

The germline CDR1 and CDR2 sequences are DFQATT and SNEGSKA (reference sequence). The CDR3 totals 11 residues. V dropped 6 bases and J dropped 2 bases, with 8 bases sitting between them. Using immunoSEQ multiplex PCR, the repertoire was profiled, and TCRdb retains in-frame clones only, with some absent. The data contain around 2.3 million clones, nearly 97% of them singletons. This receptor was identified in a man in his late teens or twenties in good health. The chain joins TRBV20-1 to TRBJ2-7; the D is unclear. Sequenced material: naive CD4+ T cells sorted from blood. The subset: CD45RA+ positively selected. The CDR3: CSAQGPYEQYF. Here the CDR3 DNA reads TGCAGTGCCCAAGGCCCCTACGAGCAGTACTTC.